Given below is one TCR beta chain in context. This sample was taken from a study of blood T cell repertoires in COVID-19. Study details: The origin of the acute and convalescent COVID-19 samples was the United States, Italy and Spain. T cells, B-cell-depleted T cells, or PBMCs supplied cDNA or gDNA.

Data came from immunoSEQ multiplex PCR; TCRdb stores just in-frame clones and leaves some out. The table includes about 91,000 clones, about 76% detected once. V dropped 4 bases and J dropped 2; count of bases not matched to a gene: 8. The germline CDR1 and CDR2 sequences are SGHVS and FQNEAQ. The CDR3 is made up of 16 amino acids. The genes are TRBV7-8 and TRBJ2-1, with 7 bases that match TRBD2. The sequenced sample was peripheral blood. The TCR sequence derives from a woman aged 80 or older with acute or convalescent COVID-19. In DNA form, the CDR3 reads TGTGCCAGCAGCTCCTGGGCGGGAGCTACCTACAATGAGCAGTTCTTC. Its translation is CASSSWAGATYNEQFF.